One sample yielded the 30 T cell receptor beta chains listed below, sequenced in a study of cytomegalovirus exposure and HLA in healthy donors. Primers for the PCR totalled 60 Vbeta and 13 Jbeta. Assay: immunoSEQ multiplex PCR; the TCRdb copy retains only in-frame clones and omits some. Among fewer than 150,000 clones listed, about 16% were seen once. Sample: PBMCs. The receptors stem from a woman between 18 and 29 years old in good health and CMV-seronegative.

V and J are TRBV5-8 and TRBJ2-7; possibly TRBD1 for D (6 bases). This CDR3 spans 18 amino acids. The V end was cut by 2 bases, the J end by 0 bases, with 21 bases between. Germline V CDR1 and CDR2: SGHTS, YDEGEE. This chain's CDR3 is CASSLFRGLGEPSYEQYF. CDR3 DNA: TGTGCCAGCAGCTTATTCAGGGGCCTAGGTGAGCCCTCCTACGAGCAGTACTTC.

The chain couples TRBV7-9 to TRBJ1-1, with D uncertain. Germline V gene sequence: CDR1 SEHNR, CDR2 FQNEAQ (reference sequence). V was trimmed by 2 bases and J by 4 bases, leaving 5 bases between them. This CDR3 is built from 12 residues. The CDR3 region is CASSLPGTEAFF. CDR3 DNA: TGTGCCAGCAGCTTACCAGGCACTGAAGCTTTCTTT.

The chain links TRBV25-1 to TRBJ2-7, with D tentatively TRBD1 (6 bases). This CDR3 is 12 amino acids long. Germline-derived CDR1 and CDR2 are MGHDK and SYGVNS. V lost 6 bases and J 3 bases, leaving 9 bases between the germline ends. The CDR3 here is CASRAQGYEQYF. CDR3 in DNA: TGTGCCAGCAGGGCACAGGGCTACGAGCAGTACTTC.

This clone was seen only a few times. In DNA form, the CDR3 reads TGTGCCACCAGCAGTGACAGGGTAATCTATGGCTACACCTTC. This encodes CATSSDRVIYGYTF. The J gene is TRBJ1-2, the V gene TRBV15; TRBD1 aligns across 7 bases. The CDR3 runs to 14 residues. Germline V lookup: CDR1 LNHNV, CDR2 YYDKDF (reference sequence). V was clipped by 3 bases and J by 4 bases; unmatched bases: 5.

The V call is TRBV29-1, the J call TRBJ2-7, with 7 bases matching TRBD2. Looked up from germline, CDR1 is SQVTM and CDR2 is ANQGSEA. The CDR3 has 14 amino acids. V dropped 2 bases and J dropped 1; count of bases not matched to a gene: 5. The CDR3 loop reads CSVEYSSGSYEQYF. For the CDR3, the DNA is TGCAGCGTTGAATATTCTAGCGGTTCCTACGAGCAGTACTTC.

V usage is TRBV4-1 and J usage is TRBJ2-1; 10 nucleotides agree with TRBD2. The CDR3 totals 16 residues. The V and J ends lost 3 bases and 6 bases, in that order; junction bases with no gene match: 8. CDR1 is MGHRA, CDR2 YSYEKL, per germline. CDR3 DNA sequence: TGCGCCAGCAGCCAGGACCCGGGACTAGCGATCAATGAGCAGTTCTTC. Amino acids: CASSQDPGLAINEQFF.

The sample holds a few counts of this clone. This chain links TRBV21-1 with TRBJ2-7; no DNA check was done on the table's D call, TRBD2. TRBV21-1 is an annotated pseudogene. The CDR3 spans 14 residues. The DNA for the CDR3 is TGTGCCAGCAGCACCGACGGGAAAGGCTACGAGCAGTACTTC. Amino acids: CASSTDGKGYEQYF.

This clone was detected a few times. The rearrangement links TRBV5-1 to TRBJ2-7; perhaps TRBD1 as D (5 bases). Germline CDR1 reads SGHRS; CDR2 reads YFSETQ. Trimming shortened V by 4 bases and J by 5 bases, and 13 bases separated the two germline ends. The CDR3 totals 13 residues. The CDR3 spells CASSMGLSNEQYF. In nucleotides, the CDR3 is TGCGCCAGCAGCATGGGGCTTTCAAACGAGCAGTACTTC.

The V and J genes are TRBV30 and TRBJ1-6; D is perhaps TRBD1 (5 bases). Germline V CDR1 and CDR2: GTSNPN, SVGIG (reference sequence). This CDR3 has 14 amino acids. Between the trimmed V and J ends, which lost 1 base and 3 bases, there was a span of 7 bases. The CDR3 here is CAWSGQSYNSPLHF. The CDR3 DNA reads TGTGCCTGGAGTGGACAGAGCTATAATTCACCCCTCCACTTT.

The rearrangement uses TRBV5-1 and TRBJ2-1; possible D gene TRBD2, 6 bases. CDR3 size: 10 residues. Germline CDR1 is SGHRS and CDR2 is YFSETQ. Trimming cost V 6 bases and J 11 bases, with 9 bases left between them. The CDR3 DNA reads TGCGCCAGCACGGGACTTCAGCAGTTCTTC. Protein product: CASTGLQQFF.

This clone was counted a few times. This chain's CDR3 is CASSREGNQPQHF. The CDR3 bases are TGTGCCAGTAGTAGGGAGGGCAATCAGCCCCAGCATTTT. The gene calls are TRBV19 and TRBJ1-5; no firm D call. Germline assignment: CDR1 LNHDA and CDR2 SQIVND (reference sequence). Trimming pared 4 bases from V and 2 bases from J, leaving 6 bases between. The CDR3 runs 13 residues.

There are a few counts of this clone. The chain's CDR3 is CSVEGTRGSYEQYF. The CDR3 DNA is TGCAGCGTTGAAGGTACTAGAGGCTCCTACGAGCAGTACTTC. The J gene is TRBJ2-7, the V gene TRBV29-1, with a possible D match to TRBD2 (5 bases). This CDR3 has 14 amino acids. The V end was cut by 1 base, the J end by 0 bases, with 10 bases between. Per the germline V gene, CDR1 is SQVTM and CDR2 is ANQGSEA.

This clone has more than one count but fewer than ten. The CDR3 region has the DNA TGTGCCAGCAGCTTGGGTGGTAAGAGCTCCTACGAGCAGTACTTC. Protein product: CASSLGGKSSYEQYF. The V call is TRBV5-6, the J call TRBJ2-7; D remains ambiguous. This CDR3 spans 15 amino acids. CDR1 is SGHDT and CDR2 is YYEEEE in the germline V gene. Trimming removed 0 bases at V and 0 bases at J, with 10 bases between. Looking up the rest from reference TRBV5-6 and TRBJ2-7 gives the full variable domain: DAGVTQSPTHLIKTRGQQVTLRCSPKSGHDTVSWYQQALGQGPQFIFQYYEEEERQRGNFPDRFSGHQFPNYSSELNVNALLLGDSALYLCASSLGGKSSYEQYFGPGTRLTVT.

Remarks on this clone: The junction and the germline gene differ at one end; a read error may be behind it. V is TRBV7-3 and J is TRBJ2-7, with 8 positions matching TRBD1. Germline CDR1 SGHTA, CDR2 FQGTGA. The CDR3 loop spans 14 amino acids. The CDR3 DNA reads TGTGCCAGCAGGGCAACAGGGGGATCCTACCAGCAGTACTTC. Translating gives CASRATGGSYQQYF.

This clone appeared a few times. The chain joins TRBV2 to TRBJ2-7; 7 nucleotides align to TRBD1. The V segment lost 5 bases and the J segment 0 bases; nucleotides outside the gene matches: 7. The germline V gene encodes CDR1 SNHLY and CDR2 FYNNEI. This CDR3 comprises 15 residues. The CDR3 nucleotides read TGTGCCAGCAGTTCCCAGGGGGTGATCTCCTACGAGCAGTACTTC. Protein product: CASSSQGVISYEQYF.

This clone showed up just a few times. V and J are TRBV6-5 and TRBJ2-7; TRBD1 matches at 8 bases. There are 13 residues in the CDR3. The germline V gene encodes CDR1 MNHEY and CDR2 SVGAGI. Trimming took 7 bases from V and 5 from J; bases not matched to a gene: 7. CDR3 residues: CASTRGQGHEQYF. For the CDR3, the DNA is TGTGCCAGCACCAGGGGGCAGGGCCACGAGCAGTACTTC.

CDR3 amino acids: CSVGRSGSGNEQFF. DNA for the CDR3: TGCAGCGTTGGACGGAGCGGGAGTGGGAATGAGCAGTTCTTC. The chain joins TRBV29-1 to TRBJ2-1; 8 nucleotides align to TRBD2. V lost 4 bases to trimming and J lost 7 bases; unmatched junction nucleotides: 9. The germline V gene encodes CDR1 SQVTM and CDR2 ANQGSEA. CDR3 length: 14 residues.

This clone was counted only a few times. J is TRBJ1-3 and V is TRBV6-5; the D is unclear. This CDR3 comprises 16 residues. Germline V gene lookup returns CDR1 MNHEY and CDR2 SVGAGI. Between the trimmed V and J ends, which lost 0 bases and 0 bases, there was a span of 9 bases. Here the CDR3 reads CASSYSSTSSGNTIYF. The CDR3 DNA sequence: TGTGCCAGCAGTTACTCAAGCACTTCCTCTGGAAACACCATATATTTT.

V is TRBV4-3 and J is TRBJ2-3; a weak D match, TRBD2 (7 bases). The germline gives CDR1 LGHNA, CDR2 YSLEER. The CDR3 totals 17 residues. The V end lost 3 bases, the J end lost 4 bases, and 20 bases lay between the germline ends. CDR3 sequence: CASSQGPWGGAPDTQYF. CDR3 DNA: TGCGCCAGCAGCCAGGGACCTTGGGGGGGGGCGCCAGATACGCAGTATTTT.

This clone was seen only a few times. The genes are TRBV29-1 and TRBJ1-1, with 7 bases fitting TRBD1. Germline CDR1 reads SQVTM; CDR2 reads ANQGSEA. The V and J ends lost 4 bases and 4 bases, in that order; junction bases with no gene match: 9. The CDR3 consists of 14 residues. This chain's CDR3 is CSVVTGNGGTEAFF. Written as DNA, the CDR3 is TGCAGCGTTGTGACAGGGAATGGGGGCACTGAAGCTTTCTTT.

CDR3: CASSRLGGAKNIQYF. For the CDR3, the DNA is TGTGCCAGCAGTCGCTTGGGGGGAGCCAAAAACATTCAGTACTTC. The chain recombines TRBV11-2 with TRBJ2-4; D possibly corresponds to TRBD2 (6 bases). The V end lost 6 bases, the J end lost 0 bases, and 12 bases lay between the germline ends. The CDR3 has 15 residues. Germline-derived CDR1 and CDR2 are SGHAT and FQNNGV.

This clone was recorded a few times. The identical CDR3 is also encoded by other nucleotide sequences in the sample. The CDR3, as DNA: TGCGCCAGCAGTAGCGGGTCTCTGGTAGATACGCAGTATTTT. Protein product: CASSSGSLVDTQYF. The rearrangement links TRBV10-1 to TRBJ2-3, with D tentatively TRBD2 (6 bases). The ends were cut back, 5 bases at V and 5 bases at J, with 14 bases in the middle. The CDR3 contains 14 residues. From germline, CDR1 is WNHNN and CDR2 SYGVQD (reference sequence).

V and J are TRBV7-3 and TRBJ2-2; weak D call: TRBD1 (6 bases). Germline CDR1 is SGHTA and CDR2 is FQGTGA. There are 12 residues in the CDR3. The V end lost 2 bases, the J end lost 13 bases, and 11 bases lay between the germline ends. The CDR3 DNA reads TGTGCCAGCAGCTTAGTCAGGGGCGTGCTGTTTTTT. It specifies CASSLVRGVLFF.

The table lists this clone with a count of one. The CDR3 nucleotides read TGTGCCATCGGACAGGGTCCTAATGAAAAACTGTTTTTT. It codes for CAIGQGPNEKLFF. The rearrangement joins TRBV10-3 to TRBJ1-4; 8 bases match TRBD1. From germline, CDR1 is ENHRY and CDR2 SYGVKD. This CDR3 contains 13 residues. V was pared by 8 bases and J by 3 bases, with 2 bases of the junction left unmatched.

V and J are TRBV19 and TRBJ1-5; D is uncertain. Germline-derived CDR1 and CDR2 are LNHDA and SQIVND (reference sequence). This CDR3 spans 15 amino acids. V was cut by 1 base and J by 2 bases, with 9 bases left in between. CDR3 DNA: TGTGCCAGTAGTATAGGGGCTACGGGCAATCAGCCCCAGCATTTT. Protein product: CASSIGATGNQPQHF.

The chain carries TRBV9 and TRBJ1-4; no clear D. CDR1 is SGDLS and CDR2 is YYNGEE in the germline V gene. CDR3 length equals 16 residues. The V and J ends lost 0 bases and 7 bases respectively, with 16 bases between them. In nucleotides, the CDR3 is TGTGCCAGCAGCGTAGGAGCCCGGGAGAATGGTGAAAAACTGTTTTTT. Amino acid sequence: CASSVGARENGEKLFF.

The sample holds one count of this clone. This chain uses TRBV27 with TRBJ1-2; D not resolved. Germline V gene lookup returns CDR1 MNHEY and CDR2 SMNVEV (reference sequence). The CDR3 totals 12 residues. Trimming took 4 bases from V and 8 from J, leaving 11 bases between them. The CDR3 DNA reads TGTGCCAGCAGTTACGCGGGCGGGGGCTACACCTTC. It is translated as CASSYAGGGYTF.

The gene calls are TRBV6-5 and TRBJ2-5; TRBD2 might be the D (5 bases). The V end lost 7 bases, the J end lost 4 bases, and 7 bases lay between the germline ends. The CDR3 loop spans 11 amino acids. Per the germline V gene, CDR1 is MNHEY and CDR2 is SVGAGI. CDR3 loop: CASNRGETQYF. The CDR3, as DNA: TGTGCCAGCAATCGGGGAGAGACCCAGTACTTC.

This clone was seen a single time. V is TRBV2 and J is TRBJ1-4; 7 bases match TRBD1. V lost 10 bases and J lost 8; bases outside the gene matches: 13. The CDR3 spans 14 residues. Germline values: CDR1 SNHLY, CDR2 FYNNEI. The CDR3 reads CATGAGTAQEKLFF. CDR3 nucleotide sequence: TGTGCCACCGGGGCCGGGACAGCTCAAGAAAAACTGTTTTTT.

There are a few counts of this clone. The rearrangement joins TRBV6-6 to TRBJ2-1; a possible D gene is TRBD1 (7 bases). V lost 2 bases, J lost 3 bases, and 14 bases lay in between. CDR3 size: 16 residues. Germline CDR1 MNHNY, CDR2 SVGAGI (reference sequence). CDR3 nucleotides: TGTGCCAGCAGTTACGACGGGGGACAGATCTACAATGAGCAGTTCTTC. It codes for CASSYDGGQIYNEQFF.